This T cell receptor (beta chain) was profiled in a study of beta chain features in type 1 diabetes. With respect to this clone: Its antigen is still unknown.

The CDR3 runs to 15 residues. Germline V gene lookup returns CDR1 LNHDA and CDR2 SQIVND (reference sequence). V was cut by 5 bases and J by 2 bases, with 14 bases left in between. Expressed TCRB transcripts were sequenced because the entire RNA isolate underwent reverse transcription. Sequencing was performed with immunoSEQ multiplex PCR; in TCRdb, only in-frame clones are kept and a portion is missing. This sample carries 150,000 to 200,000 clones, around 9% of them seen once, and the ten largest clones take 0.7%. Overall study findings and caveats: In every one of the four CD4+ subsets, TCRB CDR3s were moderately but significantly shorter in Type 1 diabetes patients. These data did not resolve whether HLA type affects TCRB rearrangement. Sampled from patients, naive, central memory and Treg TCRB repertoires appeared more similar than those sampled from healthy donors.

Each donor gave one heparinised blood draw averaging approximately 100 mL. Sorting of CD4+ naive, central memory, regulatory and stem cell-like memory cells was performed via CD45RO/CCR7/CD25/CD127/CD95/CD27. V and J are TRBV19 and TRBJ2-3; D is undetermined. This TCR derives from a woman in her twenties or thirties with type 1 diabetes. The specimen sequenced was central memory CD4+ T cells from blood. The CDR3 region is CASSAYRLLTDTQYF. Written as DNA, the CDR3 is TGTGCCAGTAGTGCTTACAGATTACTCACAGATACGCAGTATTTT. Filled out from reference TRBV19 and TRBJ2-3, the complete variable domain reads DGGITQSPKYLFRKEGQNVTLSCEQNLNHDAMYWYRQDPGQGLRLIYYSQIVNDFQKGDIAEGYSVSREKKESFPLTVTSAQKNPTAFYLCASSAYRLLTDTQYFGPGTRLTVL.